These 11 T cell receptor beta chains were sequenced from one sample in a study of T-cell reconstitution after alpha-beta-depleted transplantation in children (dated by TCRdb to the mid-2010s). The sample's treatment or condition label, in plain terms: allogeneic hematopoietic cell transplantation with graft depleted of TCRalphabeta T cells and CD19 B cells. Library preparation used PCR. The listed sequencing device is Illumina HiSeq 2500. TCR libraries were prepared with molecular barcoding, using unique molecular identifiers to normalize TCRbeta repertoire quantification. TCRdb applied fastp at Q25 and MiXCR to the public reads, then kept only in-frame beta chains. Every entry covers one CDR3 protein and lists the most common genes and DNA from its rows. This sample comprises approximately 1,000,000 distinct CDR3 sequences, about 30% of them detected only once. The leading ten clones occupy over 25% of the sample.

Sequenced here: PBMCs, mostly from graft donor cells, sampled 360 days after TCRalphabeta/CD19-depleted stem cell transplant. These receptors originate from a boy under two years old who had a stem cell transplant for SCID, so the T cells may come from the graft donor.

This clonotype was counted only a few times. The rearrangement joins TRBV11-1 to TRBJ2-7; 9 nucleotides match TRBD1. The CDR3 runs to 18 residues. Germline CDR1 reads SGHAT; CDR2 reads FQDESV (reference sequence). The ends lost 5 bases at V and 5 bases at J; junction bases unmatched: 19. CDR3 sequence: CASSLDRKSRDRDHEQYF. CDR3 coding DNA: TGTGCCAGCAGCCTAGACAGGAAATCCCGGGACAGGGACCACGAGCAGTACTTC.

The chain couples TRBV4-2 to TRBJ2-1, with 10 bases that match TRBD2. This CDR3 contains 15 residues. CDR1 is LGHNA, CDR2 YNFKEQ, per germline. The trim removed 2 bases at V and 6 bases at J, leaving 4 bases unmatched. In DNA form, the CDR3 reads TGTGCCAGCAGCCAAAGCGGGGGGGCCCTCAATGAGCAGTTCTTC. This gives the protein CASSQSGGALNEQFF.

The genes are TRBV6-2 or TRBV6-3 and TRBJ2-2, with D unclear. The length of the CDR3 is 14 residues. Germline V CDR1 and CDR2: MNHEY, SVGEGT. The V and J ends lost 7 bases and 5 bases respectively, with 14 bases between them. The chain's CDR3 is CASMGGVGTGELFF. DNA of the CDR3: TGTGCCAGCATGGGTGGAGTTGGAACCGGGGAGCTGTTTTTT.

The chain employs TRBV29-1 and TRBJ2-7; D gene ambiguous. CDR1 is SQVTM and CDR2 is ANQGSEA in the germline V gene. The CDR3 is made up of 14 amino acids. Deletions cut 1 base from V and 5 bases from J, with 15 bases between. The CDR3 DNA reads TGCAGCGTTGAAGGGGGAAATCCACCGGACGAGCAGTACTTC. It translates to CSVEGGNPPDEQYF.

The table lists this clonotype with a few counts. V and J are TRBV20-1 and TRBJ2-7; D is perhaps TRBD2 (5 bases). The CDR3 has 14 residues. Per germline, CDR1 DFQATT and CDR2 SNEGSKA (reference sequence). V was clipped by 6 bases and J by 3 bases, with 18 bases between them. This CDR3 reads CSAKREGLVYEQYF. The CDR3 nucleotides read TGCAGTGCCAAGCGAGAGGGCCTCGTCTACGAGCAGTACTTC.

The rearrangement links TRBV11-2 to TRBJ2-5, with D perhaps TRBD2 (5 bases). CDR1 is SGHAT, CDR2 FQNNGV, per germline. V lost 3 bases and J lost 2, with 13 bases in between. This CDR3 is 15 amino acids long. The CDR3: CASSFLGLIQETQYF. DNA of the CDR3: TGTGCCAGCAGCTTCCTCGGACTGATACAAGAGACCCAGTACTTC.

The V gene is TRBV11-2, the J gene TRBJ1-5; tentative D call: TRBD1 (6 bases). Trimming cost V 1 base and J 9 bases, with 16 bases left between them. Germline-derived CDR1 and CDR2 are SGHAT and FQNNGV. The length of the CDR3 is 15 residues. CDR3: CASSLVGGARLPQHF. CDR3 bases: TGTGCCAGCAGCTTAGTCGGGGGGGCGCGTCTGCCCCAGCATTTT.

The chain couples TRBV19 to TRBJ1-5; D unresolved. The germline V gene encodes CDR1 LNHDA and CDR2 SQIVND (reference sequence). V was trimmed by 8 bases and J by 7 bases, leaving 15 bases between them. The CDR3 has 13 residues. In nucleotides, the CDR3 is TGTGCCAGTGCCAACGCAGGTGGCCAGCCCCAGCATTTT. This encodes CASANAGGQPQHF.

The rearrangement uses TRBV2 and TRBJ2-3, with 12 bases lining up with TRBD2. The length of the CDR3 is 17 residues. Unmatched junction bases numbered 9, after V lost 6 bases and J lost 2 bases. Per germline, CDR1 SNHLY and CDR2 FYNNEI. CDR3 coding DNA: TGTGCCAGCAGGGAGACTAGCGGGGGCCCCGACACAGATACGCAGTATTTT. This translates into CASRETSGGPDTDTQYF.

This sequence joins TRBV7-2 and TRBJ2-1; D uncertain. The CDR3 is 17 residues long. Germline CDR1 SGHTA, CDR2 FQGNSA. Trimming cost V 1 base and J 6 bases, with 19 bases left between them. The CDR3 loop reads CASSLGYAEHFSNEQFF. CDR3 DNA: TGTGCCAGCAGCTTAGGTTACGCGGAGCACTTCTCCAATGAGCAGTTCTTC.

A few counts support this clonotype. The chain is built from TRBV12-3 or TRBV12-4 and TRBJ2-7, with TRBD1 matching over 7 bases. J gave up 6 bases and V 6 bases, and 2 bases lay outside the gene matches. The CDR3 covers 11 residues. The CDR3 region is CASRQGLEQYF. In DNA form, the CDR3 reads TGTGCCAGCAGACAGGGGCTCGAGCAGTACTTC.